This T cell receptor (beta chain) was sequenced for a study of shared clonotypes between healthy human individuals. Produced via immunoSEQ multiplex PCR; TCRdb's table is partial and in-frame only. This sample has approximately 2.5 million clones; roughly 93% occur once, and the top ten carry 0.36%. Sample: naive CD4+ T cells from PBMCs. Subset in this sample: CD45RA+ positively selected. This TCR came from a man aged 18 to 30 in good health. Some clones in this sample may be carry-over from other donors' samples.

The CDR3 protein is CASSVAPDRGTEAFF. Here the CDR3 DNA reads TGTGCCAGCAGCGTAGCTCCGGACAGGGGCACTGAAGCTTTCTTT. The rearrangement joins TRBV9 to TRBJ1-1; 9 nucleotides align to TRBD1. V lost 0 bases to trimming and J lost 4 bases; unmatched junction nucleotides: 4. The length of the CDR3 is 15 residues. Germline V gene data show CDR1 as SGDLS and CDR2 as YYNGEE. Together with reference TRBV9 and TRBJ1-1, the CDR3 gives the full variable domain: DSGVTQTPKHLITATGQRVTLRCSPRSGDLSVYWYQQSLDQGLQFLIQYYNGEERAKGNILERFSAQQFPDLHSELNLSSLELGDSALYFCASSVAPDRGTEAFFGQGTRLTVV.